This TCR beta chain was profiled in a study of T cell responses to AZD1222 COVID-19 vaccine (dated by TCRdb to 2020 to 2023). Describing the broader study: AZD1222 recipients whose second dose came at about 4 weeks and those whose second dose came at about 12 weeks were combined into one group, since spike-specific TCR depth and breadth did not differ between the two schedules. TCR sequencing was performed for about 250 trial participants, of whom about 210 were given two doses of AZD1222 and approximately 25 were given two doses of MenACWY control vaccine. Trial participants were enrolled by age into subgroups of 18-55, 56-69 and 70-plus years, and around 140, 26 and 57 TCR-sequenced participants, respectively, were included in these subgroups. What the study reported, not specific to this receptor: In the small 56-69-year group, the increase in depth fell short of significance, most likely because of low power. Reportedly, almost half of the unique spike-specific TCRs recognized epitopes lying outside the regions that are mutated in the B.1.351 and B.1.1.7 variants. Most participants were white British and females outnumbered males, and the authors suggested that clonal diversity may have been underestimated. Conclusions about previously exposed vaccinees are limited, since just five or six AZD1222 recipients were seropositive for SARS-CoV-2 at baseline. Because no day 14 peak-response samples were available, repertoires were characterized only after the peak T cell response. After two AZD1222 doses, both the breadth and the depth of spike-specific TCRs were significantly higher than at day 0 and than in MenACWY recipients. The vaccine-associated CD4 TCRs covered the entire spike protein, and the dominant responses fell in regions 160-218 and 743-854.

The CDR3 regions of human TCRbeta chains were analyzed by immunosequencing. Processing in the source paper ran as follows. Repertoire TCRs were matched against a reference library of SARS-CoV-2-specific TCRs generated with the MIRA antigen-specificity platform. Breadth was defined as the fraction of unique TCRs that were SARS-CoV-2-associated. Depth was defined as the fraction of total T cells that were SARS-CoV-2-associated. Using the MIRA data, every spike-specific TCR was mapped to the spike region that the TCR reacted to and assigned to either a CD4 or a CD8 class. Log10-transformed breadth and depth values were compared by one-way ANOVA with Sidak's multiple comparisons tests. TCRdb obtained this table from immuneACCESS and retained in-frame rearrangements with V and J assigned. These tables miss some clones; where compared with another copy, unresolved V genes account for less than half of the shortfall, and the remainder is unexplained. V, J and clone size were drawn from that table, and D and trimming were deduced from the DNA. Within this sample are about 180,000 clones, with roughly 88% of them counted one time only. The ten largest clonotypes hold roughly 0.49% of the sample.

With regard to this clone: Its cognate antigen has yet to be identified. Base qualities are not recorded, but no much larger clone differs from it by a single base.

The sample's time point, from its label and the paper: baseline before first vaccination. The vaccinee samples were drawn from two UK trials, COV001 and COV002, one of which was a single-blind randomized controlled phase 2/3 trial testing AZD1222 (ChAdOx1 nCoV-19) in healthy adults. For TCRbeta chain sequencing, PBMC samples were collected from trial participants at day 0 and at day 28 after the second dose. This clonotype was sampled from an adult in good health. Material: peripheral blood, obtained on day 0 of AZD1222 vaccination.

The DNA sequence reads TGTGCCAGCAGAAGGACAGAGAACACTGAAGCTTTCTTT. Translated, it gives CASRRTENTEAFF. The rearrangement joined TRBV6-5 to TRBJ1-1; the D gene is possibly TRBD1, with 6 bases matching. CDR1 and CDR2, looked up from the germline V gene, are MNHEY and SVGAGI. V sheds 6 bases and J sheds 1 base, leaving 9 bases between their ends. Its CDR3 holds 13 amino acids, cysteine through phenylalanine. Here the CDR3 DNA is all that survives: 39 bases in frame from base 1.